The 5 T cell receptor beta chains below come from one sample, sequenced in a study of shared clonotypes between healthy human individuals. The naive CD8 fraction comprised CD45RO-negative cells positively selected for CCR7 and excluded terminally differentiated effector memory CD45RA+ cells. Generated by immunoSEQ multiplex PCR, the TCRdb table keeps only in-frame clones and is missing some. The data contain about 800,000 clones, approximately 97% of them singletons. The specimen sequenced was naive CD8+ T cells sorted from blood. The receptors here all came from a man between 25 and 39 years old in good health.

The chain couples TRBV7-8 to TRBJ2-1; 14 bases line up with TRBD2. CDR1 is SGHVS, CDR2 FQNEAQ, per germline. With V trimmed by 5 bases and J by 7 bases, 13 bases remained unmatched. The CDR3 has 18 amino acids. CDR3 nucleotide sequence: TGTGCCAGCAGCCCCCGACTAGCGGGAGGGCAGATAGGAAATGAGCAGTTCTTC. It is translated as CASSPRLAGGQIGNEQFF.

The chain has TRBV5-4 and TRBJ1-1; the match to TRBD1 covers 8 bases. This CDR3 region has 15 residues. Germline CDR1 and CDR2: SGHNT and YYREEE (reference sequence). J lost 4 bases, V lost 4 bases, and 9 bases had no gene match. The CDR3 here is CASSTGQGGGTEAFF. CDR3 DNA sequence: TGTGCCAGCAGCACCGGACAGGGAGGCGGCACTGAAGCTTTCTTT.

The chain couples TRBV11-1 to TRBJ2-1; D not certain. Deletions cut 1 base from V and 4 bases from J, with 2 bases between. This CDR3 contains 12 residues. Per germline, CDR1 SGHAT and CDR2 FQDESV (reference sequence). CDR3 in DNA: TGTGCCAGCAGCTTAGGGTACAATGAGCAGTTCTTC. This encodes CASSLGYNEQFF.

CDR3 DNA: TGCGCCAGCAGCCAAACAAGCAGCCCCTCTGAAGCTTTCTTT. Its translation is CASSQTSSPSEAFF. V gene TRBV4-1 combines with J gene TRBJ1-1, with D unclear. Per germline, CDR1 MGHRA and CDR2 YSYEKL. V was shortened by 2 bases and J by 6 bases, with 13 bases between the two germline ends. The CDR3 has 14 amino acids.

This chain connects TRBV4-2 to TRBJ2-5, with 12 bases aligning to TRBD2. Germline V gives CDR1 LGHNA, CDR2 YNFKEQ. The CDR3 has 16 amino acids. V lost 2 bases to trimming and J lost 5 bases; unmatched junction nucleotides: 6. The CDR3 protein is CASSQSQLAGGETQYF. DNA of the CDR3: TGTGCCAGCAGCCAATCCCAACTAGCGGGAGGCGAGACCCAGTACTTC.